These T cell receptor beta chains were read from a single sample in a study of shared clonotypes between healthy human individuals. The protocol was immunoSEQ multiplex PCR, while the TCRdb copy is restricted to in-frame clones and leaves out a portion. The sample lists 520,000 or so clones, roughly 78% occurring once. The sequencing input was PBMCs. Every receptor here comes from a woman aged 40 to 49 in good health. Some clones in this sample may be carry-over from other donors' samples. Each CDR3 is given with its conserved first and last residue. Each record gives: clone size, V gene, J gene, D gene, CDR3 DNA, CDR3 protein. D genes are given only for firm matches. Not all rows give a size; the values are once, few, many and, for expanded clones, a class.

.	TRBV5-1	TRBJ1-1	.	TGCGCCAGCAGTACAGACTTGAACACTGAAGCTTTCTTT	CASSTDLNTEAFF
.	TRBV28	TRBJ2-1	TRBD2	TGTGCCAGCGGGTCGACTAGCGGGAGGGCCAGGGAGCAGTTCTTC	CASGSTSGRAREQFF
.	TRBV5-1	TRBJ2-5	TRBD1	TGCGCCAGCAGCTCGACAGGGAGTAGGGAGACCCAGTACTTC	CASSSTGSRETQYF
.	TRBV28	TRBJ1-6	TRBD1	TGTGCCAGCAGTTTGTGGCTCGGGACAGGGCAGGGCTCACCCCTCCACTTT	CASSLWLGTGQGSPLHF
.	TRBV27	TRBJ1-5	.	TGTGCCAGCAGTTTCTCCGCTGATAGGACGGGAAGCAATCAGCCCCAGCATTTT	CASSFSADRTGSNQPQHF
few	TRBV7-3	TRBJ1-1	.	TGTGCCAGCAGCGCCACGCCCGGGACCACTGAAGCTTTCTTT	CASSATPGTTEAFF
.	TRBV28	TRBJ1-4	TRBD1	TGTGCCAGCAGAAGAGGGGGCCCTAATGAAAAACTGTTTTTT	CASRRGGPNEKLFF
.	TRBV29-1	TRBJ2-3	.	TGCAGCGTTGATCTGGGGCGCGTCACAGATACGCAGTATTTT	CSVDLGRVTDTQYF
.	TRBV29-1	TRBJ2-1	.	TGCAGCGTTGCACCACGCTTGGACTCCTACAATGAGCAGTTCTTC	CSVAPRLDSYNEQFF
.	TRBV9	TRBJ2-5	.	TGTGCCAGCAGCGTGGCCGGCCGGGAGACCCAGTACTTC	CASSVAGRETQYF
.	TRBV19	TRBJ1-4	.	TGTGCCAGTAGTAAAACCTTAGGAGCCCTGAAACTGTTTTTT	CASSKTLGALKLFF
.	TRBV28	TRBJ1-3	.	TGTGCCAGCAGTTTTGACTCTGGAAACACCATATATTTT	CASSFDSGNTIYF
.	TRBV5-1	TRBJ2-2	TRBD1	TGCGCCAGCTCCGGGACAGGCTACACCGGGGAGCTGTTTTTT	CASSGTGYTGELFF
.	TRBV14	TRBJ1-2	TRBD1	TGTGCCAGCAGCCAAGGACAGGGTGGGGACTATGGCTACACCTTC	CASSQGQGGDYGYTF
.	TRBV7-9	TRBJ2-7	.	TGTGCCAGCAGCTTCCGACAGAGCTCCTACGAGCAGTACTTC	CASSFRQSSYEQYF
.	TRBV27	TRBJ2-7	TRBD1	TGTGCCAGCAGTTTTGGTCGGACAGGGCTCTACGAGCAGTACTTC	CASSFGRTGLYEQYF
.	TRBV7-2	TRBJ2-6	.	TGTGCCAGCAGCCCGAGACTAGTAGGCTCTGGGGCCAACGTCCTGACTTTC	CASSPRLVGSGANVLTF
.	TRBV19	TRBJ1-3	TRBD1	TGTGCCAGTAGTAGCCCGGGACAGCCCTCTGGAAACACCATATATTTT	CASSSPGQPSGNTIYF
.	TRBV5-4	TRBJ2-1	.	TGTGCCAGCAGCTCCACCTACAATGAGCAGTTCTTC	CASSSTYNEQFF
.	TRBV10-3	TRBJ2-7	TRBD1	TGTGCCATCAGAAGTCAGGGGGATGCCGAGCAGTACTTC	CAIRSQGDAEQYF
.	TRBV7-9	TRBJ1-3	.	TGTGCCAGCAGCCTAACGAGCTCTGGAAACACCATATATTTT	CASSLTSSGNTIYF
.	TRBV5-1	TRBJ2-2	TRBD2	TGCGCCAGCAGCTATTACTCTAGCGGGAGGGCCGGCGGGGAGCTGTTTTTT	CASSYYSSGRAGGELFF
.	TRBV28	TRBJ1-2	TRBD1	TGTGCCAGCAGTTCCCTTGGACAGGCCAGCCATGGCTACACCTTC	CASSSLGQASHGYTF
.	TRBV5-1	TRBJ2-3	TRBD2	TGCGCCAGCAGCTTGGAAGCGGGAACAGATACGCAGTATTTT	CASSLEAGTDTQYF
.	TRBV15	TRBJ1-1	TRBD1	TGTGCCACCAGCGCCGCCCTTCTGGGACAGGGCACTGAAGCTTTCTTT	CATSAALLGQGTEAFF
.	TRBV7-2	TRBJ2-2	.	TGTGCCAGCAGCTTGCCATCAACCGAGGAGCTGTTTTTT	CASSLPSTEELFF
few	TRBV5-1	TRBJ1-4	TRBD1	TGCGCCAGCAGCCTAAGACAGGGGAATAATGAAAAACTGTTTTTT	CASSLRQGNNEKLFF
.	TRBV7-9	TRBJ2-7	.	TGTGCCAGCAGCTTATCCGGATTACAATTCTACGAGCAGTACTTC	CASSLSGLQFYEQYF
.	TRBV21-1	TRBJ2-1	.	TGTGCCAGCAGCACTAGGGGGACTAGCGGGAACGGGGGCGGTTACAATGAGCAGTTCTTC	CASSTRGTSGNGGGYNEQFF
.	TRBV30	TRBJ2-7	.	TGTGCCTGGAGTACCCAATACGAGCAGTACTTC	CAWSTQYEQYF
many	TRBV5-1	TRBJ2-3	.	TGCGCCAGCAGCTTTGCGGGACGCACAGATACGCAGTATTTT	CASSFAGRTDTQYF
many	TRBV16	TRBJ1-5	.	TGTGCCAGCAGCCGGGCAGGCACGAGCAATCAGCCCCAGCATTTT	CASSRAGTSNQPQHF
many	TRBV7-9	TRBJ1-1	TRBD1	TGTGCCAGCAGCCTCAGGGGGACTGAAGCTTTCTTT	CASSLRGTEAFF
once	TRBV9	TRBJ2-3	TRBD1	TGTGCCAGCAGCGGGACAGGGGGCAACGCAGATACGCAGTATTTT	CASSGTGGNADTQYF
.	TRBV4-1	TRBJ2-6	.	TGCGCCAGCAGCCAAGCCGTAGGGAACTCTGGGGCCAACGTCCTGACTTTC	CASSQAVGNSGANVLTF
once	TRBV10-3	TRBJ2-3	.	TGTGCCATCAGTGAGGGGGCACTCACAGATACGCAGTATTTT	CAISEGALTDTQYF
.	TRBV6-5	TRBJ2-1	.	TGTGCCAGCAGTTACTACATAGACAATGAGCAGTTCTTC	CASSYYIDNEQFF